The 9 T cell receptor beta chains below were found in one sample sequenced in a study of blood T cell repertoires in COVID-19. Sequencing used immunoSEQ multiplex PCR; TCRdb keeps in-frame clones, though not all of them. The profile shows around 220,000 clones, 65% to 85% of them singletons. Sequencing was done on a sample of peripheral blood. Source of these receptors: a woman of 80 years or more with acute or convalescent COVID-19.

This clone was seen a handful of times. The chain recombines TRBV5-6 with TRBJ2-7; D is ambiguous. With 3 bases removed from V and 3 bases from J, the gap between germline ends came to 13 bases. This CDR3 comprises 14 residues. CDR1 is SGHDT, CDR2 YYEEEE, per germline. CDR3 amino acids: CASSSTAANYEQYF. DNA for the CDR3: TGTGCCAGCAGCTCCACCGCGGCGAACTACGAGCAGTACTTC.

The chain combines TRBV10-1 with TRBJ2-1; 15 nucleotides align to TRBD2. CDR1 and CDR2 from the germline V gene are WNHNN and SYGVQD (reference sequence). The CDR3 totals 19 residues. Unmatched junction bases numbered 9, after V lost 2 bases and J lost 4 bases. The CDR3 sequence: CASSEGLAGGPGGYNEQFF. The CDR3 DNA sequence: TGCGCCAGCAGTGAGGGACTAGCGGGAGGGCCGGGAGGGTACAATGAGCAGTTCTTC.

The chain links TRBV7-8 to TRBJ1-1; 7 nucleotides line up with TRBD1. The junction had 7 bases not matched to a gene; V was cut back by 5 bases and J by 1 base. This CDR3 comprises 15 residues. CDR1 is SGHVS and CDR2 is FQNEAQ in the germline V gene. In DNA form, the CDR3 reads TGTGCCAGCAGCCCCGGACAGGCGCCGAACACTGAAGCTTTCTTT. It specifies CASSPGQAPNTEAFF.

The chain links TRBV5-1 to TRBJ2-7, with 10 bases identical to TRBD2. This CDR3 has 16 residues. Trimming cost V 4 bases and J 3 bases; bases outside gene matches: 10. The germline gives CDR1 SGHRS, CDR2 YFSETQ. In DNA form, the CDR3 reads TGCGCCAGCAGCCTACGCGCATCTAGCGGGGGCTACGAGCAGTACTTC. Its translation: CASSLRASSGGYEQYF.

The chain has TRBV11-1 and TRBJ2-1; 9 nucleotides line up with TRBD2. Germline-derived CDR1 and CDR2 are SGHAT and FQDESV (reference sequence). There are 16 residues in the CDR3. With 4 bases clipped from V and 3 bases from J, the junction kept 7 bases outside the gene matches. CDR3 sequence: CASSWVAGAIYNEQFF. The CDR3 region has the DNA TGTGCCAGCAGCTGGGTAGCGGGGGCCATCTACAATGAGCAGTTCTTC.

The V call is TRBV10-1, the J call TRBJ2-7; TRBD1 matches 8 bases. CDR1 is WNHNN and CDR2 is SYGVQD in the germline V gene (reference sequence). J gave up 3 bases and V 2 bases, and 9 bases lay outside the gene matches. This CDR3 has 16 amino acids. The CDR3 DNA is TGCGCCAGCAGTGAGCCCTCACAGGGGGTAGTCTACGAGCAGTACTTC. Residues: CASSEPSQGVVYEQYF.

V usage is TRBV20-1 and J usage is TRBJ2-7; TRBD1 aligns across 8 bases. CDR1 is DFQATT and CDR2 is SNEGSKA in the germline V gene (reference sequence). This CDR3 contains 14 residues. With V trimmed by 3 bases and J by 5 bases, 9 bases remained unmatched. The CDR3 DNA reads TGCAGTGCTAGTTCAGACAGGGGCTGGAACGAGCAGTACTTC. This codes for CSASSDRGWNEQYF.

CDR3 residues: CATRGTRTGEGETQYF. CDR3 nucleotides: TGTGCCACCAGGGGTACTCGGACAGGGGAAGGGGAGACCCAGTACTTC. V usage is TRBV10-3 and J usage is TRBJ2-5, with TRBD1 identical over 9 bases. The trim removed 10 bases at V and 5 bases at J, leaving 17 bases unmatched. This CDR3 is 16 amino acids long. Germline V lookup: CDR1 ENHRY, CDR2 SYGVKD.

This clone was counted ten times or more. The chain joins TRBV18 to TRBJ2-7; TRBD1 might be the D (6 bases). The V gene lost 0 bases and the J gene lost 2 bases, with 8 bases spanning the gap. The CDR3 runs 14 residues. The germline V gene encodes CDR1 KGHSH and CDR2 LQKENI. In nucleotides, the CDR3 is TGTGCCAGCTCACCACCTGGGACAACCTACGAGCAGTACTTC. Translated, it gives CASSPPGTTYEQYF.